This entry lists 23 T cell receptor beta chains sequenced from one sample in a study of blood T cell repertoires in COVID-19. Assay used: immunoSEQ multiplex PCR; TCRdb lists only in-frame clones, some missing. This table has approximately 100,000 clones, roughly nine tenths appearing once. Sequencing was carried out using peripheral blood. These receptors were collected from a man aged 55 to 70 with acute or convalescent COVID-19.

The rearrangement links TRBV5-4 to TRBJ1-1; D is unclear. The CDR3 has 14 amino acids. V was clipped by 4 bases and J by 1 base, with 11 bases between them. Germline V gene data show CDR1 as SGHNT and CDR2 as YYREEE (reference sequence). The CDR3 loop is CASSPGSPNTEAFF. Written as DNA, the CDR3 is TGTGCCAGCAGCCCCGGGTCCCCGAACACTGAAGCTTTCTTT.

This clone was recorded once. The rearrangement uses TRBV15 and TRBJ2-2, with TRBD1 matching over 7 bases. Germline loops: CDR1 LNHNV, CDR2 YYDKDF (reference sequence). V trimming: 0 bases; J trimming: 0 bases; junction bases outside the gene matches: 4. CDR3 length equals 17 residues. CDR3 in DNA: TGTGCCACCAGCAGAGATATCACAGGGGCGAACACCGGGGAGCTGTTTTTT. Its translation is CATSRDITGANTGELFF.

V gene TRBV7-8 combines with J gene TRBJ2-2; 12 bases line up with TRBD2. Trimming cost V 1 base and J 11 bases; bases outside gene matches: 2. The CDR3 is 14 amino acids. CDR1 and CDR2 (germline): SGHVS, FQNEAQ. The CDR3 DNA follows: TGTGCCAGCAGCTTAGAGACTAGCGGGAGTGAGCTGTTTTTT. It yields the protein CASSLETSGSELFF.

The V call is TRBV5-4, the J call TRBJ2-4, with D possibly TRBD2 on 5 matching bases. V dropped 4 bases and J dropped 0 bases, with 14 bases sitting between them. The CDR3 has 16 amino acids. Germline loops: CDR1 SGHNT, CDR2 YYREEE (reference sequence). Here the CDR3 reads CASSPDPGRAKNIQYF. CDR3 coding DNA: TGTGCCAGCAGCCCTGATCCGGGAAGAGCCAAAAACATTCAGTACTTC.

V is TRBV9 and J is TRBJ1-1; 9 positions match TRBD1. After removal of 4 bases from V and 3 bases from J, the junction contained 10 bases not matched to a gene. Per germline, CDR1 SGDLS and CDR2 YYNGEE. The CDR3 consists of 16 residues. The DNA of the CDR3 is TGTGCCAGCAGCCCAGAGAGGACAGGGGCAGACACTGAAGCTTTCTTT. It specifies CASSPERTGADTEAFF.

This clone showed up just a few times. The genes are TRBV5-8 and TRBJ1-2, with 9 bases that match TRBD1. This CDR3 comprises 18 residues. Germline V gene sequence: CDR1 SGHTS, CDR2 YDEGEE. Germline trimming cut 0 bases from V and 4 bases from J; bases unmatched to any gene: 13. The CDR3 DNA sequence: TGTGCCAGCAGCTTGGGGGGACCCCGTGGGACAGGGCTCTATGGCTACACCTTC. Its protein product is CASSLGGPRGTGLYGYTF.

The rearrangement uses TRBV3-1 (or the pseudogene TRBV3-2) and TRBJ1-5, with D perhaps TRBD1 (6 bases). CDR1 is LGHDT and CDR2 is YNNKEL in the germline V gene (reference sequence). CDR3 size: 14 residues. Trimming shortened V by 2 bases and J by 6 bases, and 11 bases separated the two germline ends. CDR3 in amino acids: CASSQSNRAQPQHF. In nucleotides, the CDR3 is TGTGCCAGCAGCCAAAGCAACAGGGCTCAGCCCCAGCATTTT.

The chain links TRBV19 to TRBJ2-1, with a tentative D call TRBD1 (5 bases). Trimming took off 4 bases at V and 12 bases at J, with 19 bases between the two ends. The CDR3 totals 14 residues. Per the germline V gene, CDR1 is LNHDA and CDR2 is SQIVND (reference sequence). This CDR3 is CASSRLGQGSLQFF. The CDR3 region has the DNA TGTGCCAGTAGTAGGCTCGGGCAGGGCTCCCTGCAGTTCTTC.

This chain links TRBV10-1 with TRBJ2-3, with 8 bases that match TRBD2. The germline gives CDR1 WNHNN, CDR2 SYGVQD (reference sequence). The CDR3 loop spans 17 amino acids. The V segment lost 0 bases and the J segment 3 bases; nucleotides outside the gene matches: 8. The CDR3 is CASSESTGGLSTDTQYF. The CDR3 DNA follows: TGCGCCAGCAGTGAGTCGACGGGAGGGCTGAGTACAGATACGCAGTATTTT.

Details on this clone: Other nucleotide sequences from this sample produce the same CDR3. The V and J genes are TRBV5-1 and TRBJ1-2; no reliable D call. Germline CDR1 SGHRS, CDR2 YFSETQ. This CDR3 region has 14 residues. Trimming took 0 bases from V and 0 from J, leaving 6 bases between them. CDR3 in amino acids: CASSLGTANYGYTF. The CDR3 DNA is TGCGCCAGCAGCTTGGGTACAGCTAACTATGGCTACACCTTC.

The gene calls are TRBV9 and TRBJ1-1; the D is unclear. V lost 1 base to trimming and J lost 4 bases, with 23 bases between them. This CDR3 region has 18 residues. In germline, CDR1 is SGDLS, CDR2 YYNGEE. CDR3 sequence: CASSVFPPGEGRGTEAFF. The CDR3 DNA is TGTGCCAGCAGCGTATTCCCCCCAGGAGAAGGTCGGGGCACTGAAGCTTTCTTT.

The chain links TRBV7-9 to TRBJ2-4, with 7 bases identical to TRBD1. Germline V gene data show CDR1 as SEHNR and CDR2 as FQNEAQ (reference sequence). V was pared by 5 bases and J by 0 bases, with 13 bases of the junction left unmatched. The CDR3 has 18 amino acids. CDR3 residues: CASSPRTGEILAKNIQYF. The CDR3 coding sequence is TGTGCCAGCAGCCCCAGGACAGGAGAAATACTAGCCAAAAACATTCAGTACTTC.

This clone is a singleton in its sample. This CDR3 reads CATSTGNQETQYF. The CDR3, as DNA: TGTGCCACCAGCACGGGAAACCAAGAGACCCAGTACTTC. This sequence joins TRBV15 and TRBJ2-5, with D perhaps TRBD2 (5 bases). Trimming shortened V by 4 bases and J by 0 bases, and 6 bases separated the two germline ends. The CDR3 sequence is 13 residues long. Germline assignment: CDR1 LNHNV and CDR2 YYDKDF (reference sequence).

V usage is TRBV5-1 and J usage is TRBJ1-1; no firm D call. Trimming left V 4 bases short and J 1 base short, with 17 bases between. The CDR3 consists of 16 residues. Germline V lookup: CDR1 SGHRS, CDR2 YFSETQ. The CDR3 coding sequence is TGCGCCAGCAGCCTCCCTGTAGACGGAGCGAACACTGAAGCTTTCTTT. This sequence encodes CASSLPVDGANTEAFF. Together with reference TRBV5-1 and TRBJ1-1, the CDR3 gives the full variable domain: KAGVTQTPRYLIKTRGQQVTLSCSPISGHRSVSWYQQTPGQGLQFLFEYFSETQRNKGNFPGRFSGRQFSNSRSEMNVSTLELGDSALYLCASSLPVDGANTEAFFGQGTRLTVV.

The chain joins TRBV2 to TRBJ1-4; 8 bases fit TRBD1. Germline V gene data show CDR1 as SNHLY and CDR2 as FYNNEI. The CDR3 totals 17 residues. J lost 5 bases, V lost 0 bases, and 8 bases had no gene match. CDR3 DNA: TGTGCCAGCAGTGAAGCAGGACAGGGAGTGGGAAATGAAAAACTGTTTTTT. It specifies CASSEAGQGVGNEKLFF. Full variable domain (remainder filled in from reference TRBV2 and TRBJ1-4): EPEVTQTPSHQVTQMGQEVILRCVPISNHLYFYWYRQILGQKVEFLVSFYNNEISEKSEIFDDQFSVERPDGSNFTLKIRSTKLEDSAMYFCASSEAGQGVGNEKLFFGSGTQLSVL.

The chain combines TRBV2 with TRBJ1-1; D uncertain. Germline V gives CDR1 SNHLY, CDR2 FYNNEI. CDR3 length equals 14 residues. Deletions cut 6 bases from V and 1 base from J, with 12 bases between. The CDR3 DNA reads TGTGCCAGCAGGACTGGACTCTGGAACACTGAAGCTTTCTTT. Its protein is CASRTGLWNTEAFF.

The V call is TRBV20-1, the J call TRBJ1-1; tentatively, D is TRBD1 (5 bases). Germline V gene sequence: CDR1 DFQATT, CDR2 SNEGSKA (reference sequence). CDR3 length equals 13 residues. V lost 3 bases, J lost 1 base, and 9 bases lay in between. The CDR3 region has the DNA TGCAGTGCTAGTTTCGGGGGGAACACTGAAGCTTTCTTT. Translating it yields CSASFGGNTEAFF.

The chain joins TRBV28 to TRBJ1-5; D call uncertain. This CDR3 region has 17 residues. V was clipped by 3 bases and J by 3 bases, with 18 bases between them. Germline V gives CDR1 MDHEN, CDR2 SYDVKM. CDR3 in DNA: TGTGCCAGCAGTTTGGTCCGGACTCTAGCCCACAATCAGCCCCAGCATTTT. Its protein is CASSLVRTLAHNQPQHF. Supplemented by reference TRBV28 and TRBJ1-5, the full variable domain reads DVKVTQSSRYLVKRTGEKVFLECVQDMDHENMFWYRQDPGLGLRLIYFSYDVKMKEKGDIPEGYSVSREKKERFSLILESASTNQTSMYLCASSLVRTLAHNQPQHFGDGTRLSIL.

The CDR3 here is CATSDSKTGSRSYNEQFF. Written as DNA, the CDR3 is TGTGCCACCAGTGATTCCAAAACAGGTTCTCGCTCCTACAATGAGCAGTTCTTC. The V call is TRBV24-1, the J call TRBJ2-1; a possible D gene is TRBD1 (5 bases). The CDR3 covers 18 residues. The germline V and J ends were trimmed by 2 bases and 0 bases, with 16 bases remaining between them. Germline CDR1 KGHDR, CDR2 SFDVKD.

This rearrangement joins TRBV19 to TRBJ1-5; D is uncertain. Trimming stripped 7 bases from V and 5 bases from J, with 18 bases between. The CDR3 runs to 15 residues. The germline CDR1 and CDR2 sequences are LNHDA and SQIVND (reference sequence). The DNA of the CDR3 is TGTGCCAGTACTAAGGAGGGCTTGGCGGATCAGCCCCAGCATTTT. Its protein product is CASTKEGLADQPQHF.

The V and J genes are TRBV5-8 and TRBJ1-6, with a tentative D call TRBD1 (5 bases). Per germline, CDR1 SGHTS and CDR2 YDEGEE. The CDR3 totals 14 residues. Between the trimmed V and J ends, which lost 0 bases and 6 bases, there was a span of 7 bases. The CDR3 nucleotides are TGTGCCAGCAGCTTGGCCCAGGGTAATTCACCCCTCCACTTT. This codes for CASSLAQGNSPLHF.

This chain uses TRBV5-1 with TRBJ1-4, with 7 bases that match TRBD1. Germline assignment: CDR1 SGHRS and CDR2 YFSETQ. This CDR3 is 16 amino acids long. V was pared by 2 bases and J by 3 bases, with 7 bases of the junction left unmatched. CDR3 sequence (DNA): TGCGCCAGCAGCTTATCGGGACAGCCTTCTAATGAAAAACTGTTTTTT. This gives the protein CASSLSGQPSNEKLFF.

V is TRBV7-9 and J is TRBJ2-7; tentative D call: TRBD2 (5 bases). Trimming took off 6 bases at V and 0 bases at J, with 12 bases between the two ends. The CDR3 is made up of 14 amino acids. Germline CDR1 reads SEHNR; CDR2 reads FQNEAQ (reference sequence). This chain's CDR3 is CASRASGYSYEQYF. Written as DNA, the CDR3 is TGTGCCAGCAGGGCAAGCGGATACTCCTACGAGCAGTACTTC. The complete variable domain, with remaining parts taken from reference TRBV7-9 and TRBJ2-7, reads DTGVSQNPRHKITKRGQNVTFRCDPISEHNRLYWYRQTLGQGPEFLTYFQNEAQLEKSRLLSDRFSAERPKGSFSTLEIQRTEQGDSAMYLCASRASGYSYEQYFGPGTRLTVT.